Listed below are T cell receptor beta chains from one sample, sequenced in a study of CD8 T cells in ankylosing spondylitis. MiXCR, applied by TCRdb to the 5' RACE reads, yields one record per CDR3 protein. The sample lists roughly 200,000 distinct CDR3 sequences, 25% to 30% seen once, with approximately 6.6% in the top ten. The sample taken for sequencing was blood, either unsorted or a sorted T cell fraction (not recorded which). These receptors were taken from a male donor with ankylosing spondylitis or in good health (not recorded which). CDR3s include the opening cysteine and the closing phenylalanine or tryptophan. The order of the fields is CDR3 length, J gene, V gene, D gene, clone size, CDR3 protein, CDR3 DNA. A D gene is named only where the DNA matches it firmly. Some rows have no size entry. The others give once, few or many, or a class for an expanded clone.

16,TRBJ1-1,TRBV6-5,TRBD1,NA,CASSSWTGDMNTEAFF,TGTGCCAGCAGTTCCTGGACAGGGGACATGAACACTGAAGCTTTCTTT
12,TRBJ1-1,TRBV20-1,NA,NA,CSARRGAVEAFF,TGCAGTGCTAGAAGGGGGGCGGTTGAAGCTTTCTTT
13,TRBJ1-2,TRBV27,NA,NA,CASSHDTDYGYTF,TGTGCCAGCAGTCACGACACCGACTATGGCTACACCTTC
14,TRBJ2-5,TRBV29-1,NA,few,CSVEDMPRKGTQYF,TGCAGCGTTGAAGATATGCCCCGCAAGGGGACCCAGTACTTC
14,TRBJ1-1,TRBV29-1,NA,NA,CSVVKRILNTEAFF,TGCAGCGTTGTTAAACGGATACTGAACACTGAAGCTTTCTTT
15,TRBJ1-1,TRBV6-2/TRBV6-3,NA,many,CASIPNWGFWTEAFF,TGTGCCAGCATCCCAAACTGGGGGTTTTGGACTGAAGCTTTCTTT
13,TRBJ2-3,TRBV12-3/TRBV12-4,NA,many,CASSFTRGDTQYF,TGTGCCAGCAGTTTCACACGGGGAGATACGCAGTATTTT
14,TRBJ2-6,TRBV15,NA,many,CATRNRDRANVLTF,TGTGCCACCAGGAACCGGGACAGGGCCAACGTCCTGACTTTC
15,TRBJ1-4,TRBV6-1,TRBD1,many,CASSRGQEPNEKLFF,TGTGCCAGCAGTCGGGGACAGGAACCTAATGAAAAACTGTTTTTT
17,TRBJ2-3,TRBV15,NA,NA,CATSRAGGQASGDTQYF,TGTGCCACCAGCAGAGCTGGCGGACAGGCTAGCGGAGATACGCAGTATTTT